The 20 T cell receptor beta chains in this list originate from one sample, sequenced in a study of blood T cell repertoires in COVID-19 (dated by TCRdb to the early 2020s). Library preparation used the immunoSEQ multiplex PCR assay. This is the immuneACCESS table as TCRdb keeps it, with only in-frame sequences that have V and J called. A part of the clones is gone; compared with another copy, unresolved V genes explain less than half, and the rest is unexplained. For this sample the table gives about 180,000 clones, of which 80% to 90% were detected only once. The ten largest clones add up to roughly 8.7% of the sample. Source material: peripheral blood. All receptors derive from a man aged 45-65 years with active or convalescent COVID-19.

The chain has TRBV19 and TRBJ2-1; tentatively, D is TRBD2 (6 bases). The germline gives CDR1 LNHDA, CDR2 SQIVND (reference sequence). CDR3 length equals 14 residues. The V end lost 7 bases, the J end lost 6 bases, and 16 bases lay between the germline ends. CDR3 in amino acids: CASTELGGGNEQFF. CDR3 nucleotides: TGTGCCAGTACCGAACTGGGGGGAGGCAATGAGCAGTTCTTC.

The chain couples TRBV6-5 to TRBJ2-3, with unresolved D. This CDR3 spans 12 amino acids. Looked up from germline, CDR1 is MNHEY and CDR2 is SVGAGI. Trimming took off 4 bases at V and 2 bases at J, with 4 bases between the two ends. CDR3 amino acids: CASSSFTDTQYF. The CDR3 region has the DNA TGTGCCAGCAGTTCATTCACAGATACGCAGTATTTT.

The genes are TRBV7-2 and TRBJ2-7, with TRBD1 identical over 12 bases. The CDR3 loop spans 14 amino acids. CDR1 and CDR2 (germline): SGHTA, FQGNSA. The junction had 5 bases not matched to a gene; V was cut back by 4 bases and J by 7 bases. Here the CDR3 DNA reads TGTGCCAGCAGCTGGGACAGGGGGCGAGAGGAGCAGTACTTC. It yields the protein CASSWDRGREEQYF.

The chain links TRBV19 to TRBJ2-4; the D is unclear. The length of the CDR3 is 16 residues. The V gene lost 5 bases and the J gene lost 7 bases, with 21 bases spanning the gap. From germline, CDR1 is LNHDA and CDR2 SQIVND (reference sequence). CDR3 sequence (DNA): TGTGCCAGTAGTGAGGCTTTCTACTCGCCTCTTAACATTCAGTACTTC. This sequence encodes CASSEAFYSPLNIQYF.

This chain links TRBV15 with TRBJ1-2; 10 bases fit TRBD1. The CDR3 loop spans 16 amino acids. CDR1 and CDR2 from the germline V gene are LNHNV and YYDKDF (reference sequence). The V and J ends lost 1 base and 7 bases, in that order; junction bases with no gene match: 9. The CDR3, as DNA: TGTGCCACCAGCAGAGCGGGTGGACAGGGGGTGGTTGGCTACACCTTC. It encodes CATSRAGGQGVVGYTF. The full variable domain, its missing parts supplied by reference TRBV15 and TRBJ1-2, is DAMVIQNPRYQVTQFGKPVTLSCSQTLNHNVMYWYQQKSSQAPKLLFHYYDKDFNNEADTPDNFQSRRPNTSFCFLDIRSPGLGDTAMYLCATSRAGGQGVVGYTFGSGTRLTVV.

Concerning this clone itself: Compared with germline, one end of the junction differs, possibly owing to a read error. The CDR3: CSLENAGTQETQYF. The CDR3 DNA sequence: TGCAGCCTGGAGAATGCCGGAACACAAGAGACCCAGTACTTC. This sequence joins TRBV30 and TRBJ2-5; the D is unclear. The CDR3 sequence is 14 residues long. Germline V gene data show CDR1 as GTSNPN and CDR2 as SVGIG (reference sequence).

J is TRBJ2-7 and V is TRBV4-2; 11 bases are a match to TRBD1. The germline gives CDR1 LGHNA, CDR2 YNFKEQ. The CDR3 covers 16 residues. V was pared by 4 bases and J by 6 bases, with 11 bases of the junction left unmatched. CDR3 DNA sequence: TGTGCCAGCAGCCCCGATACTTGGACAGGGGGCGGCGAGCAGTACTTC. Protein product: CASSPDTWTGGGEQYF.

This clone was found once. The V gene is TRBV10-3, the J gene TRBJ2-3; TRBD2 matches 11 bases. Germline-derived CDR1 and CDR2 are ENHRY and SYGVKD. V lost 5 bases to trimming and J lost 5 bases; unmatched junction nucleotides: 9. This CDR3 spans 16 amino acids. CDR3 in DNA: TGTGCCATCAGTCGGTCTAAGACTAGCGGGAAAGATACGCAGTATTTT. Translating it yields CAISRSKTSGKDTQYF.

Notes on this clone: Other DNA sequences in the sample encode the same CDR3. The rearrangement joins TRBV7-2 to TRBJ2-5; 8 bases are shared with TRBD2. V gave up 1 base and J gave up 5 bases; unmatched junction bases: 3. The CDR3 is 14 amino acids. Per germline, CDR1 SGHTA and CDR2 FQGNSA. The CDR3 is CASSLVGGGETQYF. CDR3 bases: TGTGCCAGCAGCTTAGTGGGCGGGGGGGAGACCCAGTACTTC.

This clone was seen once. The J gene is TRBJ2-3, the V gene TRBV7-3, with D perhaps TRBD2 (6 bases). This CDR3 is 16 amino acids long. Germline lookup yields CDR1 SGHTA and CDR2 FQGTGA. V was shortened by 5 bases and J by 1 base, with 16 bases between the two germline ends. The CDR3 nucleotides are TGTGCCAGCAGCCCGAGACTAGAACGTGGCACAGATACGCAGTATTTT. It translates to CASSPRLERGTDTQYF.

J is TRBJ2-7 and V is TRBV3-1 (or the pseudogene TRBV3-2), with D perhaps matching TRBD1 (5 bases). Germline V gene data show CDR1 as LGHDT and CDR2 as YNNKEL (reference sequence). This CDR3 has 13 amino acids. V gave up 4 bases and J gave up 3 bases, with 10 bases separating them. The CDR3 nucleotides are TGTGCCAGCAGCCTCAGGGTTAGCTACGAGCAGTACTTC. Its protein product is CASSLRVSYEQYF.

The chain joins TRBV6-6 to TRBJ2-1; TRBD1 matches 9 bases. V lost 2 bases and J lost 11; bases outside the gene matches: 4. Germline-derived CDR1 and CDR2 are MNHNY and SVGAGI (reference sequence). This CDR3 spans 13 amino acids. The CDR3 region is CASSYDRGNQQFF. The CDR3 region has the DNA TGTGCCAGCAGTTACGACAGGGGGAATCAGCAGTTCTTC.

This rearrangement joins TRBV25-1 to TRBJ2-7, with a weak D call TRBD2 (5 bases). The length of the CDR3 is 11 residues. Germline assignment: CDR1 MGHDK and CDR2 SYGVNS. The V end was cut by 7 bases, the J end by 9 bases, with 13 bases between. The CDR3 loop reads CASKGSLVQYF. CDR3 coding DNA: TGTGCCAGCAAAGGGAGTCTTGTGCAGTACTTC.

The V gene is TRBV15, the J gene TRBJ2-7, with 10 bases matching TRBD1. V was clipped by 1 base and J by 5 bases; unmatched bases: 5. Germline V gene data show CDR1 as LNHNV and CDR2 as YYDKDF (reference sequence). The CDR3 is 15 amino acids. Here the CDR3 reads CATSRGVTGGDEQYF. CDR3 coding DNA: TGTGCCACCAGCAGAGGGGTGACAGGGGGCGACGAGCAGTACTTC.

This sequence joins TRBV5-4 and TRBJ1-2, with 8 bases aligning to TRBD1. The CDR3 length is 15 residues. Germline CDR1 is SGHNT and CDR2 is YYREEE (reference sequence). The trim removed 5 bases at V and 2 bases at J, leaving 8 bases unmatched. CDR3 DNA: TGTGCCAGCAGGGCTCGACAGGGGAGAAACTATGGCTACACCTTC. Translated, it gives CASRARQGRNYGYTF.

The chain carries TRBV20-1 and TRBJ1-2; D remains unclear. Germline values: CDR1 DFQATT, CDR2 SNEGSKA (reference sequence). Trimming stripped 4 bases from V and 7 bases from J, with 10 bases between. The CDR3 is 11 residues long. The CDR3 DNA reads TGCAGTGCTATCACCGGGGTTGGCTACACCTTC. Residues: CSAITGVGYTF.

The chain recombines TRBV4-1 with TRBJ2-7; D unclear. This CDR3 has 14 residues. Looked up from germline, CDR1 is MGHRA and CDR2 is YSYEKL. Trimming stripped 2 bases from V and 2 bases from J, with 10 bases between. The CDR3 spells CASSQTPHTYEQYF. CDR3 nucleotide sequence: TGCGCCAGCAGCCAAACACCACATACCTACGAGCAGTACTTC.

This clone was counted only a few times. This chain links TRBV5-4 with TRBJ2-7; the D gene is possibly TRBD2 (5 bases). The germline V gene has CDR1 SGHNT and CDR2 YYREEE (reference sequence). The CDR3 has 15 amino acids. V was cut by 0 bases and J by 5 bases, with 15 bases left in between. Written as DNA, the CDR3 is TGTGCCAGCAGCTTGGGTGGATCTCCCGGGGACGAGCAGTACTTC. This codes for CASSLGGSPGDEQYF.

J is TRBJ1-3 and V is TRBV11-2; TRBD1 agrees at 7 bases. Germline values: CDR1 SGHAT, CDR2 FQNNGV. Trimming at V came to 4 bases and at J to 8 bases, leaving 5 bases not matched to a gene. The CDR3 extends over 13 amino acids. The CDR3 sequence is CASSSTGPYTIYF. DNA of the CDR3: TGTGCCAGCAGCTCGACAGGGCCTTACACCATATATTTT.

The gene calls are TRBV11-2 and TRBJ2-4, with 7 bases matching TRBD2. The CDR3 has 15 residues. Germline lookup yields CDR1 SGHAT and CDR2 FQNNGV. The V gene end was trimmed by 5 bases and the J gene end by 6 bases; junction bases not matched to a gene: 10. This CDR3 is CASSASGMVGNIQYF. CDR3 nucleotides: TGTGCCAGCAGCGCGAGCGGGATGGTGGGAAACATTCAGTACTTC.